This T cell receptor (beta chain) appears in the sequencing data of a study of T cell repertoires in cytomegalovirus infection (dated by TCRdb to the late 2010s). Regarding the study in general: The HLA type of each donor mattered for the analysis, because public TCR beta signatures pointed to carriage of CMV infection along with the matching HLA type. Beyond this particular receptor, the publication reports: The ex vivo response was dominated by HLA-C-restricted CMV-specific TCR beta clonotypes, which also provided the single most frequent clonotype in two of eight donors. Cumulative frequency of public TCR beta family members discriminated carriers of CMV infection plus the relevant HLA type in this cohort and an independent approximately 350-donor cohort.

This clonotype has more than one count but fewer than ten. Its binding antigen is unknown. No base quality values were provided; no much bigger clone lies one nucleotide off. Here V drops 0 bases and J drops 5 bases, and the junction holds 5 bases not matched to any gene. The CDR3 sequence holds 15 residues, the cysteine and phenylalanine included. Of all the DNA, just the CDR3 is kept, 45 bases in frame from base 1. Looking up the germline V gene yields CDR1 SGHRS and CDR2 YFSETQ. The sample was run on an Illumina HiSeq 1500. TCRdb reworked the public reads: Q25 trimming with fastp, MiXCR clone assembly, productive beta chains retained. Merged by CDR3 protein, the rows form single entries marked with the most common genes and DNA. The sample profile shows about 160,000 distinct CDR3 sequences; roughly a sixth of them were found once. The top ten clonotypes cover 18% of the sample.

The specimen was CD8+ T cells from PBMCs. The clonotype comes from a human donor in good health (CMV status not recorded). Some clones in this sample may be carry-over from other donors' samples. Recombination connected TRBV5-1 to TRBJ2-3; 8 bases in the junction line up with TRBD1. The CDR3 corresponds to CASSLAQGAEDTQYF. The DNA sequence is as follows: TGCGCCAGCAGCTTGGCCCAGGGGGCAGAAGATACGCAGTATTTT.